Listed here is a single TCR beta chain. Its antigen is undetermined. One end of the junction varies from germline; a read error may be responsible. The same CDR3 also results from other DNA sequences found in this sample. Per the germline V gene, CDR1 is SNHLY and CDR2 is FYNNEI. This CDR3 has 13 amino acids. This sample stems from a study of cytomegalovirus exposure and HLA in healthy donors. Findings of the study overall: It was in a later analysis that TCR association rates were seen to vary by HLA locus, highest for DRB1 and lowest for HLA-C. Several of the most significant clusters appeared, in a later analysis, to be linked to common viral pathogens. Available immune exposure information was restricted to CMV serostatus only.

PCR was performed using 60 Vbeta and 13 Jbeta primers. Generated by immunoSEQ multiplex PCR, the TCRdb table keeps only in-frame clones and is missing some. Of around 150,000 clones listed, 68% are singletons. The genes are TRBV2 and TRBJ1-2; D is undetermined. The TCR originated in a man aged 45 to 65 in good health and CMV-seronegative. Input material: PBMCs. The CDR3 sequence: CASSESGRSGYTF. For the CDR3, the DNA is TGCGCCAGCAGTGAATCTGGGCGTAGTGGCTACACCTTC.